The 17 T cell receptor beta chains reported below all come from one sample, sequenced in a study of tumor and adjacent non-tumor tissue in lung cancer. This sample's RNA came from whole unsorted tissue. Three rounds of nested PCR, following a modified ARM-PCR protocol, produced the TCRbeta library. Each CDR3 protein is one row after TCRdb ran MiXCR on the multiplex PCR reads. The profile shows about 82,000 distinct CDR3 sequences, over 75% of them singletons. The sequenced material came from lung tumor tissue. The receptors come from a woman between 50 and 59 years old with non-small cell lung cancer.

With respect to this clonotype: One end of the junction varies from germline; a read error may be responsible. The rearrangement links TRBV7-9 to TRBJ2-7; D is uncertain. The CDR3 has 12 residues. The germline CDR1 and CDR2 sequences are SEHNR and FQNEAQ (reference sequence). CDR3: CASSSVSYEQYF. The CDR3 DNA follows: TGTGCCAGCAGCTCCGTATCCTATGAGCAGTACTTC.

This clonotype occurred once. The chain carries TRBV5-1 and TRBJ2-3; TRBD2 is a possible D gene (5 bases). CDR1 and CDR2 from the germline V gene are SGHRS and YFSETQ. With 4 bases removed from V and 2 bases from J, the gap between germline ends came to 14 bases. The CDR3 covers 15 residues. Written as DNA, the CDR3 is TGCGCCAGCAGCAATGCAGAGGGCGACACAGATACGCAGTATTTT. Its protein is CASSNAEGDTDTQYF.

In regard to this clonotype: The conserved phenylalanine or tryptophan normally closing the CDR3 is absent here, so this likely arose from a read error. The chain combines TRBV29-1 with TRBJ2-1, with 14 bases fitting TRBD2. Per the germline V gene, CDR1 is SQVTM and CDR2 is ANQGSEA. This CDR3 has 16 amino acids. The DNA of the CDR3 is TGCAGCGTGGTTAAGGGACTAGCGGGAGTAGGCAATGGGCAGTTCATC. Translation gives CSVVKGLAGVGNGQFI.

This clonotype showed up just once. This sequence joins TRBV5-4 and TRBJ2-3; 7 bases match TRBD2. V shed 5 bases, J shed 7 bases, and the junction held 10 bases outside the gene matches. Looked up from germline, CDR1 is SGHNT and CDR2 is YYREEE (reference sequence). The CDR3 has 14 residues. This CDR3 reads CASSMGGVTYTQYF. CDR3 coding DNA: TGTGCCAGCAGTATGGGGGGGGTTACGTATACGCAGTATTTT.

On this clonotype itself: The junction departs from the called germline gene at one end, perhaps through a read error. The DNA of the CDR3 is TGTGCCAGCTTAGACAGGGGAGATACGCGGTATTTT. Amino acid sequence: CASLDRGDTRYF. The V call is TRBV11-2, the J call TRBJ2-3; 8 bases align to TRBD1. Germline V gives CDR1 SGHAT, CDR2 FQNNGV. The CDR3 totals 12 residues.

The chain recombines TRBV4-1 with TRBJ1-5; D tentatively fits TRBD1 or TRBD2 (5 bases each). The J call may not be correct, given that the DNA end is closer to TRBJ2-3. The CDR3 loop spans 16 amino acids. Germline values: CDR1 MGHRA, CDR2 YSYEKL. CDR3 nucleotide sequence: TGCGCCAGCAGCCAAGAACAGGCCCATAGCGATCAGTCCCAGTATTTT. As protein: CASSQEQAHSDQSQYF.

J is TRBJ2-3 and V is TRBV6-1; D is perhaps TRBD1 (5 bases). This CDR3 region has 15 residues. The V gene lost 1 base and the J gene lost 4 bases, with 12 bases spanning the gap. CDR1 and CDR2 (germline): MNHNS, SASEGT. CDR3 sequence: CASSEGTEGADTQYF. The CDR3 DNA follows: TGTGCCAGCAGTGAAGGTACGGAAGGGGCAGATACGCAGTATTTT.

As for this clonotype: Germline is not matched at one junction end, which may reflect a read error. The V gene is TRBV11-2, the J gene TRBJ2-1; D not certain. This CDR3 has 13 amino acids. Germline lookup yields CDR1 SGHAT and CDR2 FQNNGV. DNA of the CDR3: TGTGCCAGCAACTTAGAGAGCTTCAATGAGCACTTCTTC. Translation gives CASNLESFNEHFF.

Of note for this clonotype: A much larger clone differs from this one at a single base, so this may be a read error. The V gene is TRBV12-3 or TRBV12-4, the J gene TRBJ2-2; 8 bases line up with TRBD1. This CDR3 spans 15 amino acids. The CDR3 DNA follows: TGTGCCAGCAGTGGGGGACAGGCGGACACCGGGGAGCTGCTTTTT. Translated: CASSGGQADTGELLF.

With regard to this clonotype: A much larger clone sits a single nucleotide away, making a read error possible. The genes are TRBV5-1 and TRBJ2-5; TRBD2 matches at 7 bases. This CDR3 region has 15 residues. V was pared by 3 bases and J by 2 bases, with 7 bases of the junction left unmatched. The germline V gene encodes CDR1 SGHRS and CDR2 YFSETQ. The CDR3 region is CASSWGTNGQETQYF. The CDR3 bases are TGCGCCAGCAGCTGGGGGACTAACGGTCAAGAGACCCAGTACTTC.

Comments on this clonotype: At one boundary the junction diverges from the germline segment, which might be a read error. The V and J genes are TRBV4-1 and TRBJ1-1; D unresolved. The CDR3 has 13 amino acids. CDR1 MGHRA and CDR2 YSYEKL come from the germline V gene. The CDR3: CASSQEWNSEAFF. In DNA form, the CDR3 reads TGCGCCAGCAGCCAAGAATGGAACAGTGAAGCCTTCTTT.

This clonotype has a handful of counts. A much larger clone is a single base away; this may be a read error. The V call is TRBV28, the J call TRBJ2-7; possibly TRBD1 or TRBD2 for D (5 bases each). Germline lookup yields CDR1 MDHEN and CDR2 SYDVKM. The CDR3 length is 14 residues. With 5 bases removed from V and 1 base from J, the gap between germline ends came to 12 bases. CDR3 amino acids: CASSNRRLSYEQYF. The CDR3 nucleotides read TGTGCCAGCAGTAACAGGAGGTTGTCCTACGAGCAGTACTTC.

For this clonotype: This could be a read error, since a much larger clone is one nucleotide away. This chain joins TRBV20-1 and TRBJ1-6; D call uncertain. There are 13 residues in the CDR3. CDR1 and CDR2 (germline): DFQATT, SNEGSKA (reference sequence). CDR3 bases: TGCACTGCGTTCGAACGGTTAAATTCACCCCTCCACTTT. This gives the protein CTAFERLNSPLHF.

The genes are TRBV6-5 and TRBJ2-7; 8 nucleotides align to TRBD2. Germline CDR1 and CDR2: MNHEY and SVGAGI. This CDR3 has 14 amino acids. The CDR3 DNA follows: TGTGTCGGCAGTTACTCGCGGGGGGCGCACGAGCAGTACTTC. It is translated as CVGSYSRGAHEQYF.

Notes on this clonotype: At one end the junction does not follow the germline gene, possibly because of a read error. V and J are TRBV7-8 and TRBJ2-1; a possible D gene is TRBD2 (5 bases). This CDR3 spans 13 amino acids. Germline V lookup: CDR1 SGHVS, CDR2 FQNEAQ. In DNA form, the CDR3 reads TGTGCCAGCAACTCTAGGACTTTCAATGATCAGTTCTTC. As protein: CASNSRTFNDQFF.

A remark on this clonotype: The missing conserved phenylalanine or tryptophan at the end of this CDR3 makes a read error likely. The chain employs TRBV7-9 and TRBJ2-7; a possible D gene is TRBD1 (6 bases). Trimming stripped 5 bases from V and 5 bases from J, with 19 bases between. The germline V gene has CDR1 SEHNR and CDR2 FQNEAQ (reference sequence). This CDR3 comprises 15 residues. CDR3 sequence (DNA): TGTGCCAGCAGCCTGACCGGGACAAGGAGCCACGAGCAGTACATC. Translated: CASSLTGTRSHEQYI.

V usage is TRBV11-2 and J usage is TRBJ1-1; the D is unclear. With 3 bases removed from V and 6 bases from J, the gap between germline ends came to 11 bases. This CDR3 comprises 13 residues. Germline CDR1 and CDR2: SGHAT and FQNNGV. The DNA for the CDR3 is TGTGCCAGCAGCTTCCAGCACAACGCTGAAGCTTTCTTT. This codes for CASSFQHNAEAFF.